Presented here are 23 T cell receptor beta chains from one specimen sequenced in a study of graft-versus-host responses after intestinal transplantation. Here immunoSEQ multiplex PCR was the method, and the copy in TCRdb shows in-frame clones only, minus some. The sample includes just under 65,000 clones, roughly 90% of them seen just once. No cognate antigen is known for these TCRs. The source was unstimulated CD8+ T cells sorted from spleen or lymph node cells, collected before transplant. The receptors stem from a human donor who was the organ donor for an intestinal transplant.

The chain links TRBV10-3 to TRBJ2-7; 10 positions agree with TRBD1. Germline CDR1 ENHRY, CDR2 SYGVKD. This CDR3 has 15 residues. The V gene end was trimmed by 6 bases and the J gene end by 3 bases; junction bases not matched to a gene: 8. CDR3 in amino acids: CAIRDPGTGDYEQYF. The CDR3 DNA sequence: TGTGCCATCAGAGATCCAGGGACAGGGGACTACGAGCAGTACTTC.

The chain carries TRBV9 and TRBJ2-5; 10 nucleotides match TRBD2. CDR3 size: 17 residues. The V gene's germline CDR1 is SGDLS and CDR2 YYNGEE. The V segment lost 0 bases and the J segment 1 base; nucleotides outside the gene matches: 6. The CDR3 DNA reads as TGTGCCAGCAGCGTAGGGACTAGCGGAGCCTTCCAAGAGACCCAGTACTTC. It specifies CASSVGTSGAFQETQYF. The variable domain in full, completed from reference TRBV9 and TRBJ2-5, reads DSGVTQTPKHLITATGQRVTLRCSPRSGDLSVYWYQQSLDQGLQFLIQYYNGEERAKGNILERFSAQQFPDLHSELNLSSLELGDSALYFCASSVGTSGAFQETQYFGPGTRLLVL.

The chain carries TRBV4-1 and TRBJ2-1; possible D gene TRBD1, 5 bases. Germline V lookup: CDR1 MGHRA, CDR2 YSYEKL. V gave up 3 bases and J gave up 7 bases, with 10 bases separating them. This CDR3 is built from 13 residues. CDR3 nucleotides: TGCGCCAGCAGCCACGTAACAGGAAATGAGCAGTTCTTC. Its translation: CASSHVTGNEQFF.

The V call is TRBV7-3, the J call TRBJ2-5, with D uncertain. The germline CDR1 and CDR2 sequences are SGHTA and FQGTGA. Trimming stripped 1 base from V and 0 bases from J, with 3 bases between. The CDR3 is made up of 13 amino acids. The chain's CDR3 is CASSLIDQETQYF. The CDR3 nucleotides are TGTGCCAGCAGCTTAATAGACCAAGAGACCCAGTACTTC.

The V gene is TRBV7-3, the J gene TRBJ2-3; D might be TRBD2 (6 bases). CDR1 SGHTA and CDR2 FQGTGA come from the germline V gene. Trimming shortened V by 0 bases and J by 4 bases, and 11 bases separated the two germline ends. CDR3 length: 15 amino acids. CDR3 bases: TGTGCCAGCAGCTTAACAGGAGGGGTCCCAGATACGCAGTATTTT. Translating gives CASSLTGGVPDTQYF.

The chain is built from TRBV28 and TRBJ2-1; no clear D. CDR3 length equals 15 residues. Trimming took off 7 bases at V and 0 bases at J, with 13 bases between the two ends. Germline V gene sequence: CDR1 MDHEN, CDR2 SYDVKM. The CDR3 DNA reads TGTGCCAGCAAACCCCCGGAGAGCTCCTACAATGAGCAGTTCTTC. Its protein is CASKPPESSYNEQFF.

The J gene is TRBJ1-1, the V gene TRBV5-1; the match to TRBD1 covers 9 bases. V was pared by 0 bases and J by 7 bases, with 7 bases of the junction left unmatched. The CDR3 consists of 15 residues. Germline CDR1 reads SGHRS; CDR2 reads YFSETQ. CDR3 in DNA: TGCGCCAGCAGCTTGGGGGGGACAGGGCGGAGTGAAGCTTTCTTT. Encoded protein: CASSLGGTGRSEAFF.

The CDR3 region has the DNA TGCGCCAGCAGCTTGGGAACGGGAGTAGGGTACGAGCAGTACTTC. It specifies CASSLGTGVGYEQYF. This chain links TRBV5-1 with TRBJ2-7, with a tentative D call TRBD2 (6 bases). CDR1 and CDR2 (germline): SGHRS, YFSETQ. Trimming shortened V by 0 bases and J by 4 bases, and 14 bases separated the two germline ends. The CDR3 has 15 amino acids.

This rearrangement joins TRBV29-1 to TRBJ1-2, with D perhaps TRBD1 (5 bases). The CDR3 consists of 10 residues. Germline-derived CDR1 and CDR2 are SQVTM and ANQGSEA. Trimming shortened V by 7 bases and J by 6 bases, and 9 bases separated the two germline ends. The CDR3 DNA reads as TGCAGCGCCCGCAGGGATGGCTACACCTTC. It yields the protein CSARRDGYTF.

The chain is built from TRBV7-8 and TRBJ2-3; no clear D. The CDR3 has 13 amino acids. The ends were cut back, 5 bases at V and 4 bases at J, with 10 bases in the middle. Germline V gives CDR1 SGHVS, CDR2 FQNEAQ. Written as DNA, the CDR3 is TGTGCCAGCAGCCAAGCCCTATCAGATACGCAGTATTTT. It specifies CASSQALSDTQYF.

The V gene is TRBV10-3, the J gene TRBJ2-1; the D gene is possibly TRBD2 (5 bases). The ends were cut back, 0 bases at V and 5 bases at J, with 5 bases in the middle. Germline loops: CDR1 ENHRY, CDR2 SYGVKD. The CDR3 has 13 residues. CDR3 in amino acids: CAISESGDNEQFF. The CDR3 nucleotides are TGTGCCATCAGTGAGTCCGGGGACAATGAGCAGTTCTTC.

This sequence joins TRBV10-2 and TRBJ2-7; 12 nucleotides line up with TRBD2. CDR1 WSHSY and CDR2 SAAADI come from the germline V gene. The V segment lost 7 bases and the J segment 4 bases; nucleotides outside the gene matches: 5. The CDR3 extends over 14 amino acids. CDR3 DNA sequence: TGCGCCAGCAATCCTAGCGGGAGGGGGTACGAGCAGTACTTC. Translated: CASNPSGRGYEQYF.

The chain employs TRBV29-1 and TRBJ2-1, with D uncertain. In germline, CDR1 is SQVTM, CDR2 ANQGSEA. Trimming cost V 5 bases and J 5 bases, with 7 bases left between them. The CDR3 runs 11 residues. As DNA, the CDR3 is TGCAGCGTTCGGGTGAACAATGAGCAGTTCTTC. It specifies CSVRVNNEQFF.

CDR3 in amino acids: CASSQARGGGGETQYF. CDR3 nucleotides: TGTGCCAGCAGCCAGGCCCGGGGGGGAGGCGGAGAGACCCAGTACTTC. The chain recombines TRBV4-2 with TRBJ2-5, with TRBD2 identical over 8 bases. Trimming at V came to 3 bases and at J to 4 bases, leaving 10 bases not matched to a gene. The germline V gene has CDR1 LGHNA and CDR2 YNFKEQ. CDR3 length: 16 residues.

This chain uses TRBV19 with TRBJ1-2; TRBD1 matches 7 bases. Germline CDR1 and CDR2: LNHDA and SQIVND (reference sequence). The J segment lost 6 bases and the V segment lost 7 bases, leaving 5 bases of the junction unmatched. The CDR3 spans 12 residues. In DNA, the CDR3 is TGTGCCAGTACAGGGGGGATGGATGGCTACACCTTC. It specifies CASTGGMDGYTF.

This chain joins TRBV7-8 and TRBJ2-6, with no clear D. Germline V lookup: CDR1 SGHVS, CDR2 FQNEAQ. CDR3 length: 15 amino acids. Trimming took off 5 bases at V and 0 bases at J, with 8 bases between the two ends. CDR3 protein: CASSVSPSGANVLTF. DNA of the CDR3: TGTGCCAGCAGCGTCTCCCCCTCTGGGGCCAACGTCCTGACTTTC. The entire variable domain, with the rest obtained from reference TRBV7-8 and TRBJ2-6, is as follows: GAGVSQSPRYKVAKRGQDVALRCDPISGHVSLFWYQQALGQGPEFLTYFQNEAQLDKSGLPSDRFFAERPEGSVSTLKIQRTQQEDSAVYLCASSVSPSGANVLTFGAGSRLTVL.

The chain links TRBV7-8 to TRBJ2-1, with D possibly TRBD2 on 6 matching bases. The germline V gene has CDR1 SGHVS and CDR2 FQNEAQ. Trimming cost V 5 bases and J 1 base, with 12 bases left between them. This CDR3 spans 15 amino acids. As DNA, the CDR3 is TGTGCCAGCAGCGTTGACGGGAGTTCCTACAATGAGCAGTTCTTC. This codes for CASSVDGSSYNEQFF. Drawing the rest from reference TRBV7-8 and TRBJ2-1, the complete variable domain is GAGVSQSPRYKVAKRGQDVALRCDPISGHVSLFWYQQALGQGPEFLTYFQNEAQLDKSGLPSDRFFAERPEGSVSTLKIQRTQQEDSAVYLCASSVDGSSYNEQFFGPGTRLTVL.

The V and J genes are TRBV27 and TRBJ2-4, with D hard to call. CDR1 is MNHEY, CDR2 SMNVEV, per germline (reference sequence). CDR3 size: 16 residues. V lost 5 bases, J lost 0 bases, and 14 bases lay in between. CDR3 nucleotide sequence: TGTGCCAGCAGTGAAGAGGCGGAACTAGCCAAAAACATTCAGTACTTC. Amino acid sequence: CASSEEAELAKNIQYF.

The chain employs TRBV30 and TRBJ2-4; possible D gene TRBD1, 5 bases. Trimming left V 2 bases short and J 6 bases short, with 14 bases between. The CDR3 has 14 amino acids. Germline CDR1 GTSNPN, CDR2 SVGIG (reference sequence). CDR3 bases: TGTGCCTGGAGTTCCCTAGACAGCTTAAACATTCAGTACTTC. Amino acid sequence: CAWSSLDSLNIQYF.

J is TRBJ2-7 and V is TRBV9; 11 nucleotides match TRBD1. With V trimmed by 6 bases and J by 2 bases, 7 bases remained unmatched. This CDR3 is built from 15 residues. Looked up from germline, CDR1 is SGDLS and CDR2 is YYNGEE. The chain's CDR3 is CASTSADRGPYEQYF. Here the CDR3 DNA reads TGTGCCAGCACCTCGGCGGACAGGGGGCCCTACGAGCAGTACTTC.

The chain recombines TRBV13 with TRBJ2-3; 10 bases align to TRBD2. Looked up from germline, CDR1 is PRHDT and CDR2 is FYEKMQ (reference sequence). With V trimmed by 4 bases and J by 2 bases, 6 bases remained unmatched. The CDR3 consists of 16 residues. The CDR3 DNA sequence: TGTGCCAGCAGCTCGGGGACTAGCGCTAACACAGATACGCAGTATTTT. Translation gives CASSSGTSANTDTQYF.

The chain links TRBV11-2 to TRBJ2-7; TRBD2 agrees at 8 bases. The CDR3 loop spans 16 amino acids. Trimming cost V 5 bases and J 6 bases; bases outside gene matches: 15. CDR1 is SGHAT, CDR2 FQNNGV, per germline. CDR3 sequence reads: CASSPPGGRARSEQYF. For the CDR3, the DNA is TGTGCCAGCAGCCCCCCGGGAGGGAGGGCACGGAGCGAGCAGTACTTC.

The rearrangement joins TRBV9 to TRBJ2-2; D perhaps matches TRBD2 (6 bases). Germline CDR1 SGDLS, CDR2 YYNGEE. The CDR3 covers 15 residues. Trimming pared 2 bases from V and 1 base from J, leaving 9 bases between. CDR3 loop: CASSVSGGNTGELFF. The CDR3 coding sequence is TGTGCCAGCAGCGTCTCCGGGGGGAACACCGGGGAGCTGTTTTTT.